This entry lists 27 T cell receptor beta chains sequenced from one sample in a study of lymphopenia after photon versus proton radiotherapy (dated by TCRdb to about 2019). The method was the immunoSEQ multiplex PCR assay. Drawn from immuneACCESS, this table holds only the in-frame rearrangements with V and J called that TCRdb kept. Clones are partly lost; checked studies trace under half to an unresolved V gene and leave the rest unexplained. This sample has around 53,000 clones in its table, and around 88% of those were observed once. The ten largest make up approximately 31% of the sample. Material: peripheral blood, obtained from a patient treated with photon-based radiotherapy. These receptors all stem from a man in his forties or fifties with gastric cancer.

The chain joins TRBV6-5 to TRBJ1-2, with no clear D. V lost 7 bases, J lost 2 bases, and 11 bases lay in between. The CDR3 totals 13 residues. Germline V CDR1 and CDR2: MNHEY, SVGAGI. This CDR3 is CASTISGNYGYTF. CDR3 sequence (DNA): TGTGCCAGCACCATCTCGGGGAACTATGGCTACACCTTC.

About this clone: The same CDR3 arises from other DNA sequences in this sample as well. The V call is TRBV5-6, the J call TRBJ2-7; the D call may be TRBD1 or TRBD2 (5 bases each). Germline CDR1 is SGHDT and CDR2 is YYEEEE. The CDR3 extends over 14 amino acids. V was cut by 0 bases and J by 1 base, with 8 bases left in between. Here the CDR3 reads CASSLGGDSYEQYF. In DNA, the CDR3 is TGTGCCAGCAGCTTGGGAGGGGATTCCTACGAGCAGTACTTC. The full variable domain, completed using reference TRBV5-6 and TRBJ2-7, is DAGVTQSPTHLIKTRGQQVTLRCSPKSGHDTVSWYQQALGQGPQFIFQYYEEEERQRGNFPDRFSGHQFPNYSSELNVNALLLGDSALYLCASSLGGDSYEQYFGPGTRLTVT.

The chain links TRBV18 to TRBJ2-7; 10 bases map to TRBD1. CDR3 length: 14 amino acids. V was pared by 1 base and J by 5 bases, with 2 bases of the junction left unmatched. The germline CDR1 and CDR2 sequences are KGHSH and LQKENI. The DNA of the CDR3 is TGTGCCAGCTCACCACTCGGACAGGGGGACGAGCAGTACTTC. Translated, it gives CASSPLGQGDEQYF.

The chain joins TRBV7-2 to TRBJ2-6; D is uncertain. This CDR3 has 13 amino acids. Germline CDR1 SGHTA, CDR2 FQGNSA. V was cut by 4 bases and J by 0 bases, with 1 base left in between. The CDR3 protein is CASSSSGANVLTF. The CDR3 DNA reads TGTGCCAGCAGCTCCTCTGGGGCCAACGTCCTGACTTTC.

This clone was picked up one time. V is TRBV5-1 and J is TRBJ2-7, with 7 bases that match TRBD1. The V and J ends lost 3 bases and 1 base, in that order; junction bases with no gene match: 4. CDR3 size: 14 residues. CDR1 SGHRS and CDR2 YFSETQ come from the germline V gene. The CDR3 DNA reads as TGCGCCAGCAGCTCGGGACAGTCATCCTACGAGCAGTACTTC. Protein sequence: CASSSGQSSYEQYF.

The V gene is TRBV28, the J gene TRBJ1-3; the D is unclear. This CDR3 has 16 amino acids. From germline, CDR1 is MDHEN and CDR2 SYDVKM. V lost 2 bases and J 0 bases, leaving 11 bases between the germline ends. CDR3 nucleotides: TGTGCCAGCAGTTTACCAATTGGAAGCTCTGGAAACACCATATATTTT. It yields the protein CASSLPIGSSGNTIYF.

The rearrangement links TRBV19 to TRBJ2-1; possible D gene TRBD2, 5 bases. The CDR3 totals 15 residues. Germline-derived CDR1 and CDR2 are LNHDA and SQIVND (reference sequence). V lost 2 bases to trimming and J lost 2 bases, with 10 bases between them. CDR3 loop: CASSIRSGAYNEQFF. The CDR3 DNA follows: TGTGCCAGTAGTATAAGAAGCGGTGCCTACAATGAGCAGTTCTTC. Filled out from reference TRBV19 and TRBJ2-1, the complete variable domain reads DGGITQSPKYLFRKEGQNVTLSCEQNLNHDAMYWYRQDPGQGLRLIYYSQIVNDFQKGDIAEGYSVSREKKESFPLTVTSAQKNPTAFYLCASSIRSGAYNEQFFGPGTRLTVL.

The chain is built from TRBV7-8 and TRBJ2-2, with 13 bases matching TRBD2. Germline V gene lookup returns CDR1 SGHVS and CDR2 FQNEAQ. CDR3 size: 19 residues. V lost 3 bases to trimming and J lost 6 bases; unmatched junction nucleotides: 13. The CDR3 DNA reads TGTGCCAGCAGCTTGGCAAAAAATGGACTAGCGGGAGTGGCCGGGGAGCTGTTTTTT. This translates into CASSLAKNGLAGVAGELFF.

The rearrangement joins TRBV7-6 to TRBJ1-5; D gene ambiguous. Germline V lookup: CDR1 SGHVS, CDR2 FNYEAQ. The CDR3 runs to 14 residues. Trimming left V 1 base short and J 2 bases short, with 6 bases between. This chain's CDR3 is CASSLGGGNQPQHF. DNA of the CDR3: TGTGCCAGCAGCTTAGGGGGAGGCAATCAGCCCCAGCATTTT.

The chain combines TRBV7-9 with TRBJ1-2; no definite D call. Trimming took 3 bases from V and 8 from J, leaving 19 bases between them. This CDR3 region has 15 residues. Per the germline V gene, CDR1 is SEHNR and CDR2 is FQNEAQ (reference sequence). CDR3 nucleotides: TGTGCCAGCAGCTTTGAAATGGAACCCCGGCCCGGCTACACCTTC. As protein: CASSFEMEPRPGYTF.

CDR3 bases: TGCAGCGGCGCCGGGACTAGTTACAATGAGCAGTTCTTC. Its translation is CSGAGTSYNEQFF. The V and J genes are TRBV29-1 and TRBJ2-1, with 8 bases that match TRBD2. From germline, CDR1 is SQVTM and CDR2 ANQGSEA. CDR3 length equals 13 residues. The ends lost 7 bases at V and 4 bases at J; junction bases unmatched: 6.

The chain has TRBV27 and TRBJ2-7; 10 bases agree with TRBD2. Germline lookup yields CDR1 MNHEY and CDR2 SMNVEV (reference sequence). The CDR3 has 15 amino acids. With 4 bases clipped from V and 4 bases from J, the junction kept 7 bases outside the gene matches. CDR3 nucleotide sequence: TGTGCCAGCAGTTCCATGGGGACTAGCGCGTACGAGCAGTACTTC. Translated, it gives CASSSMGTSAYEQYF.

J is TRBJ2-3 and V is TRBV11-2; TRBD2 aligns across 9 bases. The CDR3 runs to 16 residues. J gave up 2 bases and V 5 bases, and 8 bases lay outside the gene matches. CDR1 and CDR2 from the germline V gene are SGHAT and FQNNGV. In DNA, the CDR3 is TGTGCCAGCAGCGCCAGACTAGCGGCTCTCACAGATACGCAGTATTTT. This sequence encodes CASSARLAALTDTQYF.

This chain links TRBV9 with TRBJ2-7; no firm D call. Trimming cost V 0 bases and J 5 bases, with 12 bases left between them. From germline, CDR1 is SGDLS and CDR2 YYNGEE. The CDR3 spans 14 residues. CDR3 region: CASSVGTIMDEQYF. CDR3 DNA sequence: TGTGCCAGCAGCGTAGGAACAATCATGGACGAGCAGTACTTC.

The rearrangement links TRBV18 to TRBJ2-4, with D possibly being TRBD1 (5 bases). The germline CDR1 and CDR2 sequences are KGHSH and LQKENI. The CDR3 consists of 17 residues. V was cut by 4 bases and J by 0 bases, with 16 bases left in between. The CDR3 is CASSHPDSSLAKNIQYF. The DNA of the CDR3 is TGTGCCAGCTCACACCCCGACAGCTCTCTAGCCAAAAACATTCAGTACTTC.

The CDR3 loop is CASSSFGNTEAFF. The CDR3 DNA reads TGTGCCAGCAGTTCTTTTGGGAACACTGAAGCTTTCTTT. J is TRBJ1-1 and V is TRBV7-9; no definite D call. Deletions cut 6 bases from V and 1 base from J, with 9 bases between. The CDR3 sequence is 13 residues long. CDR1 is SEHNR and CDR2 is FQNEAQ in the germline V gene (reference sequence). Using reference TRBV7-9 and TRBJ1-1 for the parts outside the CDR3, the full variable domain is DTGVSQNPRHKITKRGQNVTFRCDPISEHNRLYWYRQTLGQGPEFLTYFQNEAQLEKSRLLSDRFSAERPKGSFSTLEIQRTEQGDSAMYLCASSSFGNTEAFFGQGTRLTVV.

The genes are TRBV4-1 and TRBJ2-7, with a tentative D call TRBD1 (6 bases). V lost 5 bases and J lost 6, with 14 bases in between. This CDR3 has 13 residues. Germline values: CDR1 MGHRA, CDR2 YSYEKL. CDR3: CASSTQGNGEQYF. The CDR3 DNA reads TGCGCCAGCAGCACCCAGGGGAACGGCGAGCAGTACTTC.

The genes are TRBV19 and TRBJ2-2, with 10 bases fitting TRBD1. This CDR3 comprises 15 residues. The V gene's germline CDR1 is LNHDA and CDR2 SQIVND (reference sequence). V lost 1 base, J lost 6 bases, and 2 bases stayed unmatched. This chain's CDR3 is CASSIGQGAAGELFF. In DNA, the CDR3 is TGTGCCAGTAGTATAGGACAGGGGGCCGCCGGGGAGCTGTTTTTT. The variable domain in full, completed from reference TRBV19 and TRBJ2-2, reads DGGITQSPKYLFRKEGQNVTLSCEQNLNHDAMYWYRQDPGQGLRLIYYSQIVNDFQKGDIAEGYSVSREKKESFPLTVTSAQKNPTAFYLCASSIGQGAAGELFFGEGSRLTVL.

The CDR3 is CASSLAGMGDEKLFF. CDR3 in DNA: TGTGCCAGCAGCTTAGCGGGGATGGGTGATGAAAAACTGTTTTTT. This chain uses TRBV7-6 with TRBJ1-4; D not certain. Germline CDR1 and CDR2: SGHVS and FNYEAQ. The CDR3 extends over 15 amino acids. With 0 bases removed from V and 6 bases from J, the gap between germline ends came to 11 bases. The complete variable domain, with remaining parts taken from reference TRBV7-6 and TRBJ1-4, reads GAGVSQSPRYKVTKRGQDVALRCDPISGHVSLYWYRQALGQGPEFLTYFNYEAQQDKSGLPNDRFSAERPEGSISTLTIQRTEQRDSAMYRCASSLAGMGDEKLFFGSGTQLSVL.

In DNA, the CDR3 is TGTGCCAGCAGTGTAAAGTACGAGCAGTACTTC. As protein: CASSVKYEQYF. This chain connects TRBV28 to TRBJ2-7; D remains ambiguous. The CDR3 is 11 amino acids. V lost 5 bases to trimming and J lost 4 bases, with 6 bases between them. From germline, CDR1 is MDHEN and CDR2 SYDVKM. The whole variable domain, remainder taken from reference TRBV28 and TRBJ2-7, is DVKVTQSSRYLVKRTGEKVFLECVQDMDHENMFWYRQDPGLGLRLIYFSYDVKMKEKGDIPEGYSVSREKKERFSLILESASTNQTSMYLCASSVKYEQYFGPGTRLTVT.

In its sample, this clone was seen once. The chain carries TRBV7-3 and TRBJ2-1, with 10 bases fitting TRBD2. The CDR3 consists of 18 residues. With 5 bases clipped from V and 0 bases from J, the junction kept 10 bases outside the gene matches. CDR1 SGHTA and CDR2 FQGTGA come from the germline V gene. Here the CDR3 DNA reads TGTGCCAGCAGCCTTACTGGACTAGCGGAGAGCTCCTACAATGAGCAGTTCTTC. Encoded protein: CASSLTGLAESSYNEQFF.

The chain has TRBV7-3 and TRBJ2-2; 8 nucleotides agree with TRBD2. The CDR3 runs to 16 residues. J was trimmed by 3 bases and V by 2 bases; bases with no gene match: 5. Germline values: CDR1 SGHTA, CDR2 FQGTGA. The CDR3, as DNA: TGTGCCAGCAGCTTAGTCGCGACTAGCGACACCGGGGAGCTGTTTTTT. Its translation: CASSLVATSDTGELFF.

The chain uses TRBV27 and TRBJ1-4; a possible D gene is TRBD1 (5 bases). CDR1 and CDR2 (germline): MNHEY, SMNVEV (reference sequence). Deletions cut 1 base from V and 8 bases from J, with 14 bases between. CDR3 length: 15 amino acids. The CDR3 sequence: CASSLYRGTGEKLFF. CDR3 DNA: TGTGCCAGCAGTTTATACCGGGGCACGGGCGAAAAACTGTTTTTT.

The CDR3 DNA reads TGTGCCAGCAGTGTGTGGGCGGGTTACGAGCAGTACTTC. Protein product: CASSVWAGYEQYF. The chain combines TRBV6-4 with TRBJ2-7, with a weak D call TRBD2 (5 bases). The CDR3 spans 13 residues. V lost 4 bases to trimming and J lost 4 bases, with 11 bases between them. CDR1 and CDR2 (germline): MRHNA, SNTAGT.

This chain's CDR3 is CASSPGTGGVVRFF. Here the CDR3 DNA reads TGTGCCAGTAGTCCCGGGACAGGTGGAGTTGTTCGGTTCTTC. This chain links TRBV19 with TRBJ2-1; 8 positions match TRBD1. Unmatched junction bases numbered 15, after V lost 5 bases and J lost 15 bases. Germline V gene sequence: CDR1 LNHDA, CDR2 SQIVND (reference sequence). This CDR3 comprises 14 residues.

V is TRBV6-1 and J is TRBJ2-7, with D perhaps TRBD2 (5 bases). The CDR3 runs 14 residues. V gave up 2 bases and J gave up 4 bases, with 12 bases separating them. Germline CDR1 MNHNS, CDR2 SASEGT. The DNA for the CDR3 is TGTGCCAGCAGTGAATCCGGGAACCGTTACGAGCAGTACTTC. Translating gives CASSESGNRYEQYF.

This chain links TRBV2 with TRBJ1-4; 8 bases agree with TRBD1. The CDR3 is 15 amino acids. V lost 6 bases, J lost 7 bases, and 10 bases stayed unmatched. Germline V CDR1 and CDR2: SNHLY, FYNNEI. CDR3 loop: CASSAQGATTEKLFF. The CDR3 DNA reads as TGTGCCAGCAGCGCCCAGGGGGCTACGACTGAAAAACTGTTTTTT.